This TCR beta chain emerged from a study of CD8+ T cells in alopecia areata. Treatment denoted: oral pan-JAK inhibitor, 5-10 mg twice daily. Investigators isolated RNA and reverse transcribed it into cDNA to act as the sequencing template. Repertoires were generated with immunoSEQ multiplex PCR, while TCRdb's copy carries only in-frame clones and drops some. The table shows 110,000 to 150,000 clones, with roughly 52% occurring only once. The source material was CD8+ T cells sorted from blood, sampled at week 4, from a patient treated with tofacitinib. The origin of this receptor is a human donor with alopecia areata.

The CDR3 region has the DNA TGTGCCAGCAGCGATGGACAGGGATTTGGTGAGCAGTTCTTC. It specifies CASSDGQGFGEQFF. The V gene is TRBV9, the J gene TRBJ2-1; 8 bases fit TRBD1. Germline V CDR1 and CDR2: SGDLS, YYNGEE. V trimming: 3 bases; J trimming: 9 bases; junction bases outside the gene matches: 8. CDR3 length equals 14 residues.